This T cell receptor (beta chain) was identified during a study of beta chain features in type 1 diabetes. cDNA synthesis used the whole RNA isolate, giving expressed TCRB sequences. Only in-frame clones appear in the TCRdb table, and some are missing; sequencing was by immunoSEQ multiplex PCR. Of about 9,400 clones in the sample, around 78% were seen once. The CDR3 loop spans 14 amino acids. V lost 0 bases and J 5 bases, leaving 11 bases between the germline ends. The germline gives CDR1 SGHAT, CDR2 FQNNGV. This sequence originates from a woman younger than 30 in good health. What was sequenced was Tregs from blood. The rearrangement uses TRBV11-2 and TRBJ2-7, with no clear D. The CDR3 sequence: CASSLDPLKHEQYF. The DNA of the CDR3 is TGTGCCAGCAGCTTAGATCCCCTTAAGCACGAGCAGTACTTC.